What follows are 29 T cell receptor beta chains derived from one specimen sequenced in a study of a mutant IDH1 vaccine in newly diagnosed glioma. These receptors have no known antigen. Time point here: week 47, end of study. A 20-mer mutant IDH1 peptide at 300 ug was injected subcutaneously with topical imiquimod. Sequencing used immunoSEQ multiplex PCR; TCRdb keeps in-frame clones, though not all of them. The sample carries about 52,000 clones, over 75% recorded once. Specimen: PBMCs, collected from a glioma patient whose treatment included an IDH1 peptide vaccine. The source is a middle-aged woman with glioma. Some clones in this sample may be carry-over from other donors' samples.

This chain uses TRBV7-2 with TRBJ1-5; maybe TRBD1 (5 bases). The germline CDR1 and CDR2 sequences are SGHTA and FQGNSA. V gave up 1 base and J gave up 2 bases, with 15 bases separating them. This CDR3 is built from 17 residues. The CDR3 region has the DNA TGTGCCAGCAGCTTAGAGAGCGTGCAGGGCGGCAATCAGCCCCAGCATTTT. It translates to CASSLESVQGGNQPQHF.

The CDR3 loop reads CASELAGGTRGYEQFF. The CDR3 nucleotides read TGCGCCAGCGAGCTAGCGGGGGGCACCCGAGGCTATGAGCAGTTCTTC. This rearrangement joins TRBV10-2 to TRBJ2-1; 11 bases fit TRBD2. With 8 bases clipped from V and 8 bases from J, the junction kept 14 bases outside the gene matches. Germline V gene lookup returns CDR1 WSHSY and CDR2 SAAADI. This CDR3 has 16 amino acids.

The rearrangement uses TRBV27 and TRBJ2-3; D gene unclear. Germline V CDR1 and CDR2: MNHEY, SMNVEV (reference sequence). The V and J ends lost 2 bases and 3 bases respectively, with 6 bases between them. There are 13 residues in the CDR3. CDR3 nucleotide sequence: TGTGCCAGCAGTTTAGTAACTACAGATACGCAGTATTTT. Protein: CASSLVTTDTQYF.

V and J are TRBV19 and TRBJ1-6; 7 bases fit TRBD1. J was trimmed by 9 bases and V by 6 bases; bases with no gene match: 5. The CDR3 has 13 residues. The germline V gene encodes CDR1 LNHDA and CDR2 SQIVND (reference sequence). The CDR3 DNA follows: TGTGCCAGTAGGGAGACAGGGAGTTCACCCCTCCACTTT. Protein product: CASRETGSSPLHF. The variable domain in full, with the rest retrieved from reference TRBV19 and TRBJ1-6, is DGGITQSPKYLFRKEGQNVTLSCEQNLNHDAMYWYRQDPGQGLRLIYYSQIVNDFQKGDIAEGYSVSREKKESFPLTVTSAQKNPTAFYLCASRETGSSPLHFGNGTRLTVT.

This clone was seen a few times. The chain combines TRBV7-2 with TRBJ1-1; possible D gene TRBD1, 5 bases. The ends were cut back, 4 bases at V and 4 bases at J, with 13 bases in the middle. The CDR3 is made up of 14 amino acids. Germline V lookup: CDR1 SGHTA, CDR2 FQGNSA. The CDR3 nucleotides are TGTGCCAGCAGCTACCAGGGTTCGGCCACTGAAGCTTTCTTT. The encoded protein is CASSYQGSATEAFF. Combining the CDR3 with reference TRBV7-2 and TRBJ1-1 gives the whole variable domain GAGVSQSPSNKVTEKGKDVELRCDPISGHTALYWYRQSLGQGLEFLIYFQGNSAPDKSGLPSDRFSAERTGGSVSTLTIQRTQQEDSAVYLCASSYQGSATEAFFGQGTRLTVV.

The V call is TRBV29-1, the J call TRBJ2-7; 9 bases agree with TRBD1. After removal of 6 bases from V and 5 bases from J, the junction contained 8 bases not matched to a gene. CDR1 SQVTM and CDR2 ANQGSEA come from the germline V gene. This CDR3 spans 13 amino acids. The CDR3 bases are TGCAGCGTGGGGGGACAGGGAATTAACGAGCAGTACTTC. Protein product: CSVGGQGINEQYF.

The rearrangement links TRBV6-5 to TRBJ1-5; 9 bases line up with TRBD1. Germline CDR1 and CDR2: MNHEY and SVGAGI. This CDR3 spans 15 amino acids. J was trimmed by 4 bases and V by 5 bases; bases with no gene match: 6. The CDR3 sequence is CASSKQGAGNQPQHF. The DNA for the CDR3 is TGTGCCAGCAGTAAACAGGGGGCAGGGAATCAGCCCCAGCATTTT.

The V call is TRBV7-9, the J call TRBJ2-7; D perhaps matches TRBD2 (7 bases). V lost 4 bases, J lost 6 bases, and 19 bases lay in between. This CDR3 has 15 residues. In germline, CDR1 is SEHNR, CDR2 FQNEAQ (reference sequence). The CDR3 nucleotides read TGTGCCAGCAGCTGGGTGGGCGGGGGCCTCGCCGAGCAGTACTTC. Protein sequence: CASSWVGGGLAEQYF. The full variable domain, rest sourced from reference TRBV7-9 and TRBJ2-7, is DTGVSQNPRHKITKRGQNVTFRCDPISEHNRLYWYRQTLGQGPEFLTYFQNEAQLEKSRLLSDRFSAERPKGSFSTLEIQRTEQGDSAMYLCASSWVGGGLAEQYFGPGTRLTVT.

This chain links TRBV7-9 with TRBJ2-3; TRBD2 might be the D (6 bases). This CDR3 contains 13 residues. The germline gives CDR1 SEHNR, CDR2 FQNEAQ (reference sequence). Trimming took 1 base from V and 6 from J, leaving 8 bases between them. In nucleotides, the CDR3 is TGTGCCAGCAGCTTAGGGAGCGGGGATACGCAGTATTTT. As protein: CASSLGSGDTQYF.

CDR3 DNA sequence: TGTGCCAGCAGCTTAGATCATGGGGGGGTCAATGAGCAGTTCTTC. Its translation: CASSLDHGGVNEQFF. The V and J genes are TRBV11-2 and TRBJ2-1; TRBD2 matches 7 bases. In germline, CDR1 is SGHAT, CDR2 FQNNGV. The CDR3 is made up of 15 amino acids. The V gene end was trimmed by 0 bases and the J gene end by 6 bases; junction bases not matched to a gene: 5. Together with reference TRBV11-2 and TRBJ2-1, the CDR3 gives the full variable domain: EAGVAQSPRYKIIEKRQSVAFWCNPISGHATLYWYQQILGQGPKLLIQFQNNGVVDDSQLPKDRFSAERLKGVDSTLKIQPAKLEDSAVYLCASSLDHGGVNEQFFGPGTRLTVL.

In its sample, this clone is medium-sized. The gene calls are TRBV25-1 and TRBJ1-4, with 7 bases identical to TRBD1. From germline, CDR1 is MGHDK and CDR2 SYGVNS. With 2 bases clipped from V and 4 bases from J, the junction kept 4 bases outside the gene matches. The length of the CDR3 is 15 residues. The CDR3 DNA reads as TGTGCCAGCAGTGAAAGGGGACAGTTTAATGAAAAACTGTTTTTT. Translating gives CASSERGQFNEKLFF. Variable domain in full (rest from reference TRBV25-1 and TRBJ1-4): EADIYQTPRYLVIGTGKKITLECSQTMGHDKMYWYQQDPGMELHLIHYSYGVNSTEKGDLSSESTVSRIRTEHFPLTLESARPSHTSQYLCASSERGQFNEKLFFGSGTQLSVL.

The rearrangement links TRBV29-1 to TRBJ1-4; D is uncertain. The CDR3 has 12 amino acids. V gave up 8 bases and J gave up 8 bases, with 15 bases separating them. CDR1 SQVTM and CDR2 ANQGSEA come from the germline V gene. The CDR3 is CSISGGEEKLFF. As DNA, the CDR3 is TGCAGCATCTCAGGAGGTGAAGAAAAACTGTTTTTT.

The chain couples TRBV5-1 to TRBJ2-7, with a tentative D call TRBD2 (7 bases). Deletions cut 2 bases from V and 5 bases from J, with 17 bases between. Per germline, CDR1 SGHRS and CDR2 YFSETQ. This CDR3 has 15 residues. The CDR3 protein is CASSFGGGAQNEQYF. The CDR3 DNA sequence: TGCGCCAGCAGCTTTGGAGGGGGGGCGCAGAACGAGCAGTACTTC.

V gene TRBV13 combines with J gene TRBJ2-7; no clear D. The CDR3 runs 14 residues. With 0 bases removed from V and 4 bases from J, the gap between germline ends came to 10 bases. CDR1 PRHDT and CDR2 FYEKMQ come from the germline V gene (reference sequence). The CDR3 sequence is CASSLGGKPYEQYF. The CDR3 bases are TGTGCCAGCAGCTTAGGAGGCAAACCTTACGAGCAGTACTTC.

J is TRBJ2-5 and V is TRBV6-5; unclear D gene. The CDR3 covers 15 residues. Germline V gene data show CDR1 as MNHEY and CDR2 as SVGAGI. V was trimmed by 4 bases and J by 3 bases, leaving 15 bases between them. The CDR3 DNA reads TGTGCCAGCAGTTTATTTCGGTCGGGTAAAGAGACCCAGTACTTC. This codes for CASSLFRSGKETQYF.

The rearrangement joins TRBV18 to TRBJ2-7; 13 bases are a match to TRBD2. The CDR3 loop spans 19 amino acids. V lost 6 bases and J lost 4; bases outside the gene matches: 18. The V gene's germline CDR1 is KGHSH and CDR2 LQKENI. The CDR3 sequence: CASSQTVGTSGNFGYEQYF. CDR3 DNA: TGTGCCAGCTCCCAAACCGTCGGGACTAGCGGGAATTTTGGATACGAGCAGTACTTC.

The CDR3 is CASSVGADSYNEQFF. In DNA form, the CDR3 reads TGTGCCAGCAGCGTAGGGGCAGACTCCTACAATGAGCAGTTCTTC. The chain carries TRBV9 and TRBJ2-1; D call uncertain. CDR1 and CDR2 (germline): SGDLS, YYNGEE. This CDR3 is 15 amino acids long. With 0 bases removed from V and 0 bases from J, the gap between germline ends came to 7 bases.

The chain carries TRBV4-3 and TRBJ2-2, with TRBD1 as a possible D gene (5 bases). V gave up 4 bases and J gave up 6 bases, with 15 bases separating them. Germline lookup yields CDR1 LGHNA and CDR2 YSLEER. The CDR3 totals 15 residues. The CDR3 nucleotides are TGCGCCAGCAGCCCTGTTAGGGGCGCGTCCGGGGAGCTGTTTTTT. Its translation: CASSPVRGASGELFF.

The genes are TRBV5-8 and TRBJ1-1; the match to TRBD1 covers 7 bases. After removal of 4 bases from V and 10 bases from J, the junction contained 13 bases not matched to a gene. This CDR3 has 14 amino acids. The germline V gene has CDR1 SGHTS and CDR2 YDEGEE. CDR3 coding DNA: TGTGCCAGCAGCCAAAGTGACAGGGACGGGGGAGCTTTCTTT. Its translation is CASSQSDRDGGAFF.

The chain links TRBV18 to TRBJ2-7, with 8 bases fitting TRBD1. Germline V gene lookup returns CDR1 KGHSH and CDR2 LQKENI. This CDR3 spans 13 amino acids. After removal of 5 bases from V and 4 bases from J, the junction contained 4 bases not matched to a gene. The CDR3 DNA follows: TGTGCCAGCTCATCACAGGGGGAATACGAGCAGTACTTC. Protein product: CASSSQGEYEQYF.

V is TRBV4-1 and J is TRBJ2-2, with D hard to call. CDR1 and CDR2 from the germline V gene are MGHRA and YSYEKL. V was clipped by 7 bases and J by 2 bases, with 14 bases between them. The CDR3 has 15 amino acids. The CDR3 protein is CASMSLIVNTGELFF. The CDR3, as DNA: TGCGCCAGCATGAGTTTGATCGTAAACACCGGGGAGCTGTTTTTT.

The gene calls are TRBV19 and TRBJ1-5; 7 bases map to TRBD1. Germline values: CDR1 LNHDA, CDR2 SQIVND (reference sequence). This CDR3 is 15 amino acids long. The J segment lost 6 bases and the V segment lost 1 base, leaving 6 bases of the junction unmatched. As DNA, the CDR3 is TGTGCCAGTAGTATAGCCCTGACAGGGTTTCAGCCCCAGCATTTT. This sequence encodes CASSIALTGFQPQHF.

The genes are TRBV4-2 and TRBJ1-4; TRBD1 aligns across 7 bases. Losses at the gene ends were 1 base for V and 8 bases for J; bases not matched to a gene: 4. The CDR3 contains 14 residues. CDR1 and CDR2 from the germline V gene are LGHNA and YNFKEQ. The CDR3 region is CASSQGTGPEKLFF. The CDR3 DNA sequence: TGTGCCAGCAGCCAAGGGACAGGTCCGGAAAAACTGTTTTTT.

This chain links TRBV4-1 with TRBJ1-6; the D gene is possibly TRBD1 (5 bases). This CDR3 comprises 15 residues. V was pared by 1 base and J by 8 bases, with 12 bases between. CDR1 and CDR2 (germline): MGHRA, YSYEKL. This chain's CDR3 is CASSQAPGLYSPLHF. CDR3 DNA sequence: TGCGCCAGCAGCCAAGCTCCAGGGTTGTATTCACCCCTCCACTTT.

The chain links TRBV4-3 to TRBJ2-5; D possibly uses TRBD1 or TRBD2 (5 bases each). CDR1 is LGHNA, CDR2 YSLEER, per germline. Between the trimmed V and J ends, which lost 4 bases and 4 bases, there was a span of 16 bases. The CDR3 totals 15 residues. DNA of the CDR3: TGCGCCAGCAGCCCCCGGGGCAGTATGGGAGAGACCCAGTACTTC. Residues: CASSPRGSMGETQYF.

The chain recombines TRBV30 with TRBJ2-5; 8 bases line up with TRBD2. V was clipped by 4 bases and J by 1 base; unmatched bases: 8. Germline CDR1 is GTSNPN and CDR2 is SVGIG (reference sequence). This CDR3 contains 15 residues. Here the CDR3 reads CAWMDGLALQETQYF. The CDR3 bases are TGTGCCTGGATGGATGGACTAGCCCTCCAAGAGACCCAGTACTTC. The variable domain in full, with the rest retrieved from reference TRBV30 and TRBJ2-5, is SQTIHQWPATLVQPVGSPLSLECTVEGTSNPNLYWYRQAAGRGLQLLFYSVGIGQISSEVPQNLSASRPQDRQFILSSKKLLLSDSGFYLCAWMDGLALQETQYFGPGTRLLVL.

This chain links TRBV6-5 with TRBJ1-1, with D perhaps TRBD1 (6 bases). Germline CDR1 MNHEY, CDR2 SVGAGI. V gave up 8 bases and J gave up 6 bases, with 19 bases separating them. This CDR3 has 14 residues. This CDR3 is CASGEAGTTAEAFF. The CDR3 nucleotides read TGTGCCAGCGGGGAGGCCGGGACAACAGCTGAAGCTTTCTTT.

V gene TRBV30 combines with J gene TRBJ1-1; D not resolved. The CDR3 contains 14 residues. CDR1 and CDR2 (germline): GTSNPN, SVGIG (reference sequence). V dropped 2 bases and J dropped 0 bases, with 10 bases sitting between them. The CDR3 region is CAWSRDPLNTEAFF. In nucleotides, the CDR3 is TGTGCCTGGAGTAGAGATCCTTTGAACACTGAAGCTTTCTTT.

J is TRBJ2-1 and V is TRBV10-1; weak D call: TRBD2 (5 bases). Germline loops: CDR1 WNHNN, CDR2 SYGVQD (reference sequence). CDR3 size: 15 residues. V gave up 3 bases and J gave up 5 bases, with 14 bases separating them. The CDR3 spells CASSEWEKGDNEQFF. The CDR3 coding sequence is TGCGCCAGCAGTGAATGGGAGAAGGGAGACAATGAGCAGTTCTTC.